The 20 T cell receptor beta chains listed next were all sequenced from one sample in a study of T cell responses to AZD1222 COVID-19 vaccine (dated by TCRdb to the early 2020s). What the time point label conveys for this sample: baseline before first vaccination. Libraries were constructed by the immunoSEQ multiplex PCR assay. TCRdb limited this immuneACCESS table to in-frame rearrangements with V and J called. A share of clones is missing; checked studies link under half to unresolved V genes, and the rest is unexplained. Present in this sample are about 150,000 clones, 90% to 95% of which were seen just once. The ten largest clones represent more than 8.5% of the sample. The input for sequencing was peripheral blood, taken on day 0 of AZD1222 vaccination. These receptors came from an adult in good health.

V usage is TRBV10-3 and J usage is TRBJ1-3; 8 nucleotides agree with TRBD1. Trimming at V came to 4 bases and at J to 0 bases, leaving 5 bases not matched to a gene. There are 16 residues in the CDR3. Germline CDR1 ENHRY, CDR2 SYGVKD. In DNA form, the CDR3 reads TGTGCCATCAGTGCGATACAGGGGGACTCTGGAAACACCATATATTTT. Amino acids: CAISAIQGDSGNTIYF.

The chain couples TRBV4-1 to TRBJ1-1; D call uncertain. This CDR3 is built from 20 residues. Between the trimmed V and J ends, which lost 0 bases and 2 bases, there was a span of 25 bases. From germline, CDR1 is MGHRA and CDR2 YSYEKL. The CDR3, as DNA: TGCGCCAGCAGCCAAGACATCATAGATCCGGCACAGCGCCTTAACACTGAAGCTTTCTTT. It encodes CASSQDIIDPAQRLNTEAFF.

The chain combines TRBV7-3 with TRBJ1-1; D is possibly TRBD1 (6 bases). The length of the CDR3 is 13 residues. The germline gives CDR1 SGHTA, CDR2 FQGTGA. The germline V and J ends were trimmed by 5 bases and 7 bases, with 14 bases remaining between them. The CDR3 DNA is TGTGCCAGCAGCGAAAAAGGGGGTAGTGAAGCTTTCTTT. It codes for CASSEKGGSEAFF.

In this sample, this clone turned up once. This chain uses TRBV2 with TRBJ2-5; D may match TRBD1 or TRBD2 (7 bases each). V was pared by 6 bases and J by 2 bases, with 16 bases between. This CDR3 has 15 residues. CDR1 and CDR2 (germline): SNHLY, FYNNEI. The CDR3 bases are TGTGCCAGCAGCGTAAACAGGGGAGGGCAAGAGACCCAGTACTTC. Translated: CASSVNRGGQETQYF.

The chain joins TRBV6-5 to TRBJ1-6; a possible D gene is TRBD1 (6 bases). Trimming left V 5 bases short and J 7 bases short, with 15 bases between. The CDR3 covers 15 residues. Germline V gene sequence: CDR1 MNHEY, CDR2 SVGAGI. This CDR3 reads CASSPSDQGNSPLHF. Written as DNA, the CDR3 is TGTGCCAGCAGTCCCTCGGACCAGGGGAATTCACCCCTCCACTTT.

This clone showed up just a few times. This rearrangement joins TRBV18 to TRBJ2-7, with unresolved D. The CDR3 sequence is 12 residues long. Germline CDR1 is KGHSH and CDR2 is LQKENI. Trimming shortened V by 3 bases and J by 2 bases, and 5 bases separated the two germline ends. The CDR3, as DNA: TGTGCCAGCTCACCGTCAGCCTACGAGCAGTACTTC. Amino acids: CASSPSAYEQYF.

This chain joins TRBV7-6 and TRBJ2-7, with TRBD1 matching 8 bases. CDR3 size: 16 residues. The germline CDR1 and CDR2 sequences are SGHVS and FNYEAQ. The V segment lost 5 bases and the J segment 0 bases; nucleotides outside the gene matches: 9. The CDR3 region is CASSTRQGSYSYEQYF. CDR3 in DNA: TGTGCCAGCAGCACTCGACAGGGGTCATACTCCTACGAGCAGTACTTC.

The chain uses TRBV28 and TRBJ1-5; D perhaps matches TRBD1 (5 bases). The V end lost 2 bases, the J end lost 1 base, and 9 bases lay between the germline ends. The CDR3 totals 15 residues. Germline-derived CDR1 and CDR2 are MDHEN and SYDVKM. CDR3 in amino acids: CASSLLAGSNQPQHF. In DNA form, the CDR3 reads TGTGCCAGCAGTTTACTGGCAGGGAGCAATCAGCCCCAGCATTTT.

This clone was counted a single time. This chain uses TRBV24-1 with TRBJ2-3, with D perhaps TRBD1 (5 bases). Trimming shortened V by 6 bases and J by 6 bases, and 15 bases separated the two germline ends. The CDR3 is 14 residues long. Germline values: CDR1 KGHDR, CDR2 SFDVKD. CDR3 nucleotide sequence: TGTGCCACCAGTCCTCAGGGCCACGTGGATACGCAGTATTTT. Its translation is CATSPQGHVDTQYF.

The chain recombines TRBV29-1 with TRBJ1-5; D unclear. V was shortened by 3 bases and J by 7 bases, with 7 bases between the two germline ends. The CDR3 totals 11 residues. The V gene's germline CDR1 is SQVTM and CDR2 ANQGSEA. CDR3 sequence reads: CSVEGCQPQHF. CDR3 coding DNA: TGCAGCGTTGAGGGTTGCCAGCCCCAGCATTTT.

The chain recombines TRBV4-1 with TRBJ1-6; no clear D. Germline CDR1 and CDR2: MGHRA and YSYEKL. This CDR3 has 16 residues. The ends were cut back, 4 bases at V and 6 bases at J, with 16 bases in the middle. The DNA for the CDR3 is TGCGCCAGCAGCCCGTTTTCAGGAGTTACTAATTCACCCCTCCACTTT. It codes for CASSPFSGVTNSPLHF.

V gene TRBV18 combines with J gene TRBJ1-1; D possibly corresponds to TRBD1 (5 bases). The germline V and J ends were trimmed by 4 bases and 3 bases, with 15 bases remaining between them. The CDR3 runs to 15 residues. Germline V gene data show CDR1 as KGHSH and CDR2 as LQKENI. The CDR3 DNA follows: TGTGCCAGCTCACGAACGGGACGGGTGTACACTGAAGCTTTCTTT. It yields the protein CASSRTGRVYTEAFF.

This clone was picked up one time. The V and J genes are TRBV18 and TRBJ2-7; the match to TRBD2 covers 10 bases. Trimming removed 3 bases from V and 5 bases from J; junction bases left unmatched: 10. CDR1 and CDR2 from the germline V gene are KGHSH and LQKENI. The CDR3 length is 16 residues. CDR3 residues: CASSPFPSGGAHEQYF. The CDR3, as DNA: TGTGCCAGCTCACCTTTTCCCAGCGGGGGGGCCCACGAGCAGTACTTC.

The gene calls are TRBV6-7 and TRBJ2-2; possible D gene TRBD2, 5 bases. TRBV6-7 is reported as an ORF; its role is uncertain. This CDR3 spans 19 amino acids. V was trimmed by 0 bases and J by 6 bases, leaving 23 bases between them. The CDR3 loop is CASSYSNWPEDGRAGELFF. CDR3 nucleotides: TGTGCCAGCAGTTACTCGAATTGGCCCGAGGACGGGCGGGCCGGGGAGCTGTTTTTT.

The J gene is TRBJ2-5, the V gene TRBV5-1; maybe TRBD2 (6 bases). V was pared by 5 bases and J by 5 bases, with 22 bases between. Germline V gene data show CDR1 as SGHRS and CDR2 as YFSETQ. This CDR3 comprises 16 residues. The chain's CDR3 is CASRRPIASGEETQYF. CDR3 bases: TGCGCCAGCAGGAGGCCAATAGCGTCGGGGGAGGAGACCCAGTACTTC.

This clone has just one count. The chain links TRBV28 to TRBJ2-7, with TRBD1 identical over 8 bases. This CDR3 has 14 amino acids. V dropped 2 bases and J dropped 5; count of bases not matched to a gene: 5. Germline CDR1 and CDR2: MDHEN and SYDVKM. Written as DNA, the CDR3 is TGTGCCAGCAGTTTAGGAGACAGGGGCCACGAGCAGTACTTC. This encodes CASSLGDRGHEQYF.

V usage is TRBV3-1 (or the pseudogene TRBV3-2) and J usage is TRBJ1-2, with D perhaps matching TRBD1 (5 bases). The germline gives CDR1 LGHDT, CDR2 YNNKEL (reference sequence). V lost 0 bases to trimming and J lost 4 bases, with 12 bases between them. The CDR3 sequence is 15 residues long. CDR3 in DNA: TGTGCCAGCAGCCAAGATCTAGGGGCTGGCTATGGCTACACCTTC. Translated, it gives CASSQDLGAGYGYTF.

The CDR3 sequence is CASSQDAQGGKNIQYF. The CDR3 nucleotides read TGTGCCAGCAGCCAAGATGCCCAGGGGGGGAAAAACATTCAGTACTTC. This rearrangement joins TRBV4-2 to TRBJ2-4; either TRBD1 or TRBD2 may supply D (7 bases each). This CDR3 is built from 16 residues. V gave up 0 bases and J gave up 4 bases, with 13 bases separating them. The V gene's germline CDR1 is LGHNA and CDR2 YNFKEQ.

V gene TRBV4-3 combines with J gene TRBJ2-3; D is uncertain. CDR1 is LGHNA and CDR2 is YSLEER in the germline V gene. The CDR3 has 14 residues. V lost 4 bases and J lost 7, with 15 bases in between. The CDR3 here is CASSPHEASHTQYF. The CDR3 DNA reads TGCGCCAGCAGCCCGCACGAGGCCAGCCATACGCAGTATTTT.

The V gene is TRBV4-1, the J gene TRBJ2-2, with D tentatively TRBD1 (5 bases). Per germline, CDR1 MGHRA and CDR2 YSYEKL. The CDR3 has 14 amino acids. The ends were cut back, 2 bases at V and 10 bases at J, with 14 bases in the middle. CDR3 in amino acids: CASSQLTATEELFF. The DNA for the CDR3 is TGCGCCAGCAGCCAACTGACAGCGACTGAGGAGCTGTTTTTT.